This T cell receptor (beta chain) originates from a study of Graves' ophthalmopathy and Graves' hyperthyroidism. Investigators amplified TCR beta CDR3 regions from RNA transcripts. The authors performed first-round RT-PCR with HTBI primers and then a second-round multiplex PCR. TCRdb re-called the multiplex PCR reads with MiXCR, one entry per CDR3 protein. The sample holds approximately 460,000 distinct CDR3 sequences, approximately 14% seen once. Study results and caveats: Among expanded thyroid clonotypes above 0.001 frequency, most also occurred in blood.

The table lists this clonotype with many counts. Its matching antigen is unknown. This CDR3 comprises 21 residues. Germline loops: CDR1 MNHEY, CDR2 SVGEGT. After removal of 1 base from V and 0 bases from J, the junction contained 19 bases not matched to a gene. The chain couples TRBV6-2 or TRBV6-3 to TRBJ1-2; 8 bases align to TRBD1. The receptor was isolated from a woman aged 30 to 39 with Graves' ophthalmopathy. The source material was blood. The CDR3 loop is CASSYFPRAGGRHIPNYGYTF. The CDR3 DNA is TGTGCCAGCAGTTACTTCCCGCGGGCAGGGGGCAGGCATATCCCTAACTATGGCTACACCTTC.